This entry lists 5 T cell receptor beta chains sequenced from one sample in a study of blood T cell repertoires in COVID-19. TCRdb's copy holds only in-frame clones and misses some; the assay was immunoSEQ multiplex PCR. The sample records 50,000 to 70,000 clones, about 89% being singletons. The source material was peripheral blood. These receptors all come from a man aged 60 to 75 with active or convalescent COVID-19.

This sequence joins TRBV7-3 and TRBJ2-3; the match to TRBD2 covers 8 bases. V was clipped by 5 bases and J by 8 bases; unmatched bases: 15. This CDR3 spans 16 amino acids. The V gene's germline CDR1 is SGHTA and CDR2 FQGTGA. CDR3 DNA sequence: TGTGCCAGCAGCCTGGGACTAGTACCTGGTCTCGGTACGCAGTATTTT. It yields the protein CASSLGLVPGLGTQYF.

J is TRBJ2-7 and V is TRBV9; 8 nucleotides match TRBD2. V was clipped by 4 bases and J by 4 bases; unmatched bases: 7. The V gene's germline CDR1 is SGDLS and CDR2 YYNGEE. The CDR3 has 14 residues. Here the CDR3 reads CASSPGGGRYEQYF. Here the CDR3 DNA reads TGTGCCAGCAGCCCCGGGGGGGGCCGGTACGAGCAGTACTTC.

V usage is TRBV10-1 and J usage is TRBJ2-1, with 11 bases lining up with TRBD1. Germline V gene sequence: CDR1 WNHNN, CDR2 SYGVQD (reference sequence). The ends lost 10 bases at V and 7 bases at J; junction bases unmatched: 6. The CDR3 contains 13 residues. CDR3 amino acids: CATTGQGGNEQFF. The CDR3 DNA sequence: TGCGCCACCACGGGACAGGGGGGTAATGAGCAGTTCTTC.

The chain recombines TRBV2 with TRBJ1-4; D gene uncertain. Per germline, CDR1 SNHLY and CDR2 FYNNEI. The CDR3 is made up of 13 amino acids. Trimming cost V 10 bases and J 4 bases, with 13 bases left between them. The CDR3 DNA reads as TGTGCCACCACGGCGGGGTATAATGAAAAACTGTTTTTT. This codes for CATTAGYNEKLFF.

The chain is built from TRBV19 and TRBJ2-1; D might be TRBD2 (6 bases). Germline V gives CDR1 LNHDA, CDR2 SQIVND (reference sequence). This CDR3 contains 17 residues. Trimming stripped 3 bases from V and 2 bases from J, with 17 bases between. The chain's CDR3 is CASSIPPLDYTYNEQFF. DNA of the CDR3: TGTGCCAGTAGTATCCCACCCTTGGACTACACCTACAATGAGCAGTTCTTC.